The TCR beta chain described here comes from a study of T cell responses to AZD1222 COVID-19 vaccine. Study results and caveats: Just 5 to 7 people given AZD1222 tested seropositive at baseline. Vaccine-associated CD4 TCRs ranged over spike, dominating at 160-218 and 743-854. Reportedly, close to half of spike-specific TCRs are directed against unmutated variant regions. There were repertoire samples only from the period after the peak T cell response.

As regards this clone: What it binds is unknown.

Here immunoSEQ multiplex PCR was the method, and the copy in TCRdb shows in-frame clones only, minus some. The sample holds roughly 130,000 clones; 88% are singletons and the top ten take approximately 8%. This CDR3 contains 14 residues. V was pared by 7 bases and J by 5 bases, with 14 bases between. The germline V gene encodes CDR1 SNHLY and CDR2 FYNNEI. This specimen was peripheral blood, taken on day 0 of AZD1222 vaccination. The chain employs TRBV2 and TRBJ2-2; D gene unclear. This clonotype originated in an adult in good health. The CDR3 DNA follows: TGTGCCAGCACTAAGGACCTTTTGACCGGGGAGCTGTTTTTT. Protein sequence: CASTKDLLTGELFF.